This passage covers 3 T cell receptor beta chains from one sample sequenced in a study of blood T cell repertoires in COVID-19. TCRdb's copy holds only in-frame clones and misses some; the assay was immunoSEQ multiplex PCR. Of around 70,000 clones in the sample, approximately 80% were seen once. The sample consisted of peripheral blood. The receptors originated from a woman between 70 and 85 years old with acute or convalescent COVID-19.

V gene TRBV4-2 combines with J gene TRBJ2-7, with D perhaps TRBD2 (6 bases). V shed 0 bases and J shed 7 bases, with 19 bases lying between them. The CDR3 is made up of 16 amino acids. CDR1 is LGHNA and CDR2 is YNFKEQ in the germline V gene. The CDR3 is CASSQDETEGPREQYF. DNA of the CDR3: TGTGCCAGCAGCCAAGATGAAACGGAGGGGCCAAGGGAGCAGTACTTC.

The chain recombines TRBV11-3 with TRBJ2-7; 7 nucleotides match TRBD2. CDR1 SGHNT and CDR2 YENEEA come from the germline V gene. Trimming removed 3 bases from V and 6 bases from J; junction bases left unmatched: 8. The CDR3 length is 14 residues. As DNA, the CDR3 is TGTGCCAGCAGCTTCGAGCGGGGATCGGTCGAGCAGTACTTC. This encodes CASSFERGSVEQYF.

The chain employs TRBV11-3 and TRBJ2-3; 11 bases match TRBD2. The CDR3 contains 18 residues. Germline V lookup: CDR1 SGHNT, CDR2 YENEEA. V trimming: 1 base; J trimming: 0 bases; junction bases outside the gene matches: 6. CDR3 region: CASSLGGTSGLSTDTQYF. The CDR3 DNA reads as TGTGCCAGCAGCTTAGGGGGGACTAGCGGACTAAGCACAGATACGCAGTATTTT. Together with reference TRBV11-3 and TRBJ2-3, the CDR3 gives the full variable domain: EAGVVQSPRYKIIEKKQPVAFWCNPISGHNTLYWYLQNLGQGPELLIRYENEEAVDDSQLPKDRFSAERLKGVDSTLKIQPAELGDSAVYLCASSLGGTSGLSTDTQYFGPGTRLTVL.